Listed below are T cell receptor beta chains from one sample, sequenced in a study of molecular identifiers for immune sequencing clone quantification. Via MiXCR, TCRdb re-called the PCR reads, giving one row per CDR3 protein. Here the sample spans about 500,000 distinct CDR3 sequences, roughly 23% being singletons. The specimen sequenced was naive CD8+ T cells from blood, with Jurkat cell RNA spiked in. The receptors derive from a human donor in good health. Some libraries in this study had Jurkat cell RNA spiked in. CDR3s include the opening cysteine and the closing phenylalanine or tryptophan. A D gene is named only where the DNA matches it firmly. Clone size is given for some rows only: seen once, a few or many times, or a class if the clone is expanded.

d_gene	j_gene	v_gene	abundance	CDR3aa	CDR3nt
-	TRBJ1-2	TRBV2	-	CASSEDTGNSYGYTF	TGTGCCAGCAGTGAAGATACAGGAAATTCCTATGGCTACACCTTC
TRBD2	TRBJ2-7	TRBV7-9	few	CASSRGGGRATSYEQYF	TGTGCCAGCAGCCGAGGCGGCGGGAGGGCCACATCCTACGAGCAGTACTTC
TRBD1	TRBJ1-1	TRBV11-2	-	CASSLFSGGGKNTEAFF	TGTGCCAGCAGCTTATTTTCAGGGGGAGGTAAGAACACTGAAGCTTTCTTT
TRBD2	TRBJ2-7	TRBV5-6	-	CASSYPLSGRSRGQYF	TGTGCCAGCAGCTACCCACTTAGCGGGAGAAGTCGCGGGCAGTACTTC
-	TRBJ1-1	TRBV19	-	CASSMGYDGAFF	TGTGCCAGTAGTATGGGCTACGACGGAGCTTTCTTT
TRBD1	TRBJ2-2	TRBV20-1	few	CSAEGTGEMPATRELFF	TGCAGTGCCGAAGGGACAGGGGAAATGCCGGCCACCCGGGAGCTGTTTTTT
-	TRBJ2-2	TRBV4-1	many	CASSHAGQPNTGELFF	TGCGCCAGCAGCCACGCGGGACAGCCGAACACCGGGGAGCTGTTTTTT
TRBD1	TRBJ1-5	TRBV2	-	CASKGTGDSNQPQHF	TGTGCCAGCAAGGGGACAGGAGATAGCAATCAGCCCCAGCATTTT
-	TRBJ2-3	TRBV11-2	many	CASRTSDTQYF	TGTGCCAGCAGAACCTCAGATACGCAGTATTTT
-	TRBJ2-7	TRBV7-9	few	CASSHQLQGPEQYF	TGTGCCAGCAGCCACCAATTACAGGGCCCCGAGCAGTACTTC
-	TRBJ1-1	TRBV3-2	-	CASSQGQGETEAFF	TGTGCCAGCAGCCAAGGACAGGGGGAGACTGAAGCTTTCTTT
TRBD1	TRBJ2-7	TRBV29-1	many	CSVAQGDRGEQYF	TGCAGCGTTGCCCAGGGGGACAGGGGCGAGCAGTACTTC
-	TRBJ1-1	TRBV15	many	CATSRDREGRAFF	TGTGCCACCAGCAGAGATCGGGAGGGACGGGCTTTCTTT
TRBD2	TRBJ2-1	TRBV24-1	-	CGTSGTPKTSGSLYEQFF	TGTGGCACCAGTGGGACACCCAAGACTAGCGGGAGTTTGTATGAGCAGTTCTTC
TRBD1	TRBJ2-5	TRBV25-1	many	CASSATTGLQETQYF	TGTGCCAGCAGTGCCACGACAGGGCTTCAAGAGACCCAGTACTTC
-	TRBJ2-6	TRBV4-3	many	CASSQDGPPLASGANVLTF	TGCGCCAGCAGCCAAGATGGTCCCCCCTTGGCGTCTGGGGCCAACGTCCTGACTTTC
-	TRBJ2-2	TRBV30	-	CAYNTGELFF	TGTGCCTATAACACCGGGGAGCTGTTTTTT
TRBD1	TRBJ1-1	TRBV7-9	few	CASSPRNSQGAQAFF	TGTGCCAGCAGCCCGCGGAACTCACAGGGGGCGCAAGCTTTCTTT
TRBD2	TRBJ2-3	TRBV20-1	many	CSANGLAGGPDTQYF	TGCAGTGCCAACGGACTAGCGGGAGGGCCAGATACGCAGTATTTT
-	TRBJ2-7	TRBV29-1	many	CSVVSLANSYEQYF	TGCAGCGTTGTGAGTCTAGCGAACTCCTACGAGCAGTACTTC
-	TRBJ1-1	TRBV6-6	many	CASEGQGDEAFF	TGTGCCAGCGAGGGGCAGGGTGATGAAGCTTTCTTT
-	TRBJ1-2	TRBV2	-	CASSEGVLIRGEGYTF	TGTGCCAGCAGTGAGGGGGTTCTAATCAGGGGTGAAGGCTACACCTTC
TRBD1	TRBJ1-4	TRBV29-1	many	CSVSGTVNEKLFF	TGCAGCGTCTCCGGGACAGTCAATGAAAAACTGTTTTTT
-	TRBJ1-1	TRBV5-4	many	CASRRDNTEAFF	TGTGCCAGCAGGAGGGACAACACTGAAGCTTTCTTT
-	TRBJ1-1	TRBV7-9	many	CASSSNRVMNTEAFF	TGTGCCAGCAGCTCCAACAGGGTTATGAACACTGAAGCTTTCTTT
-	TRBJ1-2	TRBV19	few	CASSIFLWDGYTF	TGTGCCAGTAGTATATTCTTATGGGATGGCTACACCTTC
-	TRBJ1-1	TRBV4-1	many	CASSQERANTEAFF	TGCGCCAGCAGCCAAGAAAGGGCCAACACTGAAGCTTTCTTT
-	TRBJ1-2	TRBV12-3/TRBV12-4	few	CASSEIQYNYGYTF	TGTGCCAGCAGTGAAATACAGTACAATTATGGCTACACCTTC
TRBD1	TRBJ2-5	TRBV12-3/TRBV12-4	many	CASSPTTGVKETQYF	TGTGCCAGCAGCCCGACGACAGGGGTTAAAGAGACCCAGTACTTC